A selection of T cell receptor beta chains follows, all from one sample in a study of cytomegalovirus exposure and HLA in healthy donors. The method was immunoSEQ multiplex PCR; TCRdb's version includes in-frame clones alone and lacks a portion of them. The repertoire has about 43,000 clones, approximately 60% of them found once; the top ten carry around 8.7%. Sequenced: PBMCs. Receptor source: a human donor in good health. The CDR3 runs from the conserved cysteine through the conserved F or W. Fields, in order: J gene, clone size, D gene, V gene, CDR3 protein, CDR3 DNA. The D gene is left open where the match is weak. Not every row has a clone size; where given, it reads once, few, many or a size class.

j_gene: TRBJ1-1; abundance: once; d_gene: NA; v_gene: TRBV29-1; CDR3aa: CSVTERARGTEAFF; CDR3nt: TGCAGCGTGACTGAAAGGGCGAGAGGGACTGAAGCTTTCTTT
j_gene: TRBJ2-2; abundance: NA; d_gene: NA; v_gene: TRBV4-2; CDR3aa: CASTLDQDSSYTGELFF; CDR3nt: TGTGCCAGCACCCTGGATCAGGACAGCTCCTATACCGGGGAGCTGTTTTTT
j_gene: TRBJ2-1; abundance: NA; d_gene: TRBD2; v_gene: TRBV29-1; CDR3aa: CSVATLAGGQYTYNEQFF; CDR3nt: TGCAGCGTTGCTACACTAGCGGGGGGGCAGTATACCTACAATGAGCAGTTCTTC
j_gene: TRBJ1-2; abundance: NA; d_gene: NA; v_gene: TRBV29-1; CDR3aa: CSVRQGSIYGYTF; CDR3nt: TGCAGCGTTCGGCAGGGATCCATCTATGGCTACACCTTC
j_gene: TRBJ2-5; abundance: few; d_gene: TRBD1; v_gene: TRBV14; CDR3aa: CASSHGTGGETQYF; CDR3nt: TGTGCCAGCAGCCATGGGACAGGTGGAGAGACCCAGTACTTC
j_gene: TRBJ1-5; abundance: NA; d_gene: NA; v_gene: TRBV10-1; CDR3aa: CASIRLTRGDTLCDQPQHF; CDR3nt: TGCGCCAGCATTCGTTTAACCCGGGGGGACACTCTTTGTGATCAGCCCCAGCATTTT
j_gene: TRBJ2-2; abundance: NA; d_gene: NA; v_gene: TRBV11-3; CDR3aa: CASSPTPNTGELFF; CDR3nt: TGTGCCAGCAGCCCGACACCGAACACCGGGGAGCTGTTTTTT
j_gene: TRBJ1-3; abundance: few; d_gene: NA; v_gene: TRBV19; CDR3aa: CASGSYSSGNTIYF; CDR3nt: TGTGCCAGTGGTAGCTATAGCTCTGGAAACACCATATATTTT
j_gene: TRBJ1-3; abundance: NA; d_gene: TRBD1; v_gene: TRBV6-1; CDR3aa: CASSQDRGQTGNTIYF; CDR3nt: TGTGCCAGCAGTCAAGATCGGGGACAGACTGGAAACACCATATATTTT
j_gene: TRBJ2-5; abundance: NA; d_gene: NA; v_gene: TRBV30; CDR3aa: CAWSGTDQETQYF; CDR3nt: TGTGCCTGGAGTGGGACAGACCAAGAGACCCAGTACTTC
j_gene: TRBJ2-7; abundance: few; d_gene: NA; v_gene: TRBV30; CDR3aa: CAWSLSYEQYF; CDR3nt: TGTGCCTGGAGTCTTTCCTACGAGCAGTACTTC
j_gene: TRBJ1-6; abundance: once; d_gene: TRBD1; v_gene: TRBV2; CDR3aa: CASSPPGQGAVSPLHF; CDR3nt: TGTGCCAGCAGTCCCCCGGGACAGGGGGCAGTCTCACCCCTCCACTTT
j_gene: TRBJ1-1; abundance: NA; d_gene: NA; v_gene: TRBV7-6; CDR3aa: CASSPGSYTEAFF; CDR3nt: TGTGCCAGCAGCCCCGGGAGCTACACTGAAGCTTTCTTT
j_gene: TRBJ1-2; abundance: NA; d_gene: NA; v_gene: TRBV19; CDR3aa: CASSSENNYGYTF; CDR3nt: TGTGCCAGTAGTAGCGAGAATAACTATGGCTACACCTTC
j_gene: TRBJ2-3; abundance: NA; d_gene: TRBD2; v_gene: TRBV6-6; CDR3aa: CASSYSTGGFTDTQYF; CDR3nt: TGTGCCAGCAGTTACTCGACGGGGGGTTTCACAGATACGCAGTATTTT
j_gene: TRBJ2-3; abundance: NA; d_gene: TRBD2; v_gene: TRBV10-2; CDR3aa: CASSEGSGGSTDTQYF; CDR3nt: TGCGCCAGCAGTGAGGGTAGCGGGGGCAGCACAGATACGCAGTATTTT
j_gene: TRBJ2-7; abundance: once; d_gene: NA; v_gene: TRBV11-2; CDR3aa: CASSQDTSYEQYF; CDR3nt: TGTGCCAGCAGCCAAGACACGTCCTACGAGCAGTACTTC
j_gene: TRBJ1-1; abundance: NA; d_gene: NA; v_gene: TRBV14; CDR3aa: CASSLTMNTEAFF; CDR3nt: TGTGCCAGCAGCCTCACAATGAACACTGAAGCTTTCTTT
j_gene: TRBJ1-4; abundance: few; d_gene: NA; v_gene: TRBV6-5; CDR3aa: CASRLAGELNEKLFF; CDR3nt: TGTGCCAGCAGACTCGCGGGGGAACTGAATGAAAAACTGTTTTTT
j_gene: TRBJ2-7; abundance: NA; d_gene: NA; v_gene: TRBV18; CDR3aa: CASSQEAEQYF; CDR3nt: TGTGCCAGCTCACAAGAGGCCGAGCAGTACTTC
j_gene: TRBJ1-6; abundance: NA; d_gene: TRBD1; v_gene: TRBV2; CDR3aa: CASRATGDYNSPLHF; CDR3nt: TGTGCCAGCAGGGCGACAGGGGACTATAATTCACCCCTCCACTTT
j_gene: TRBJ2-7; abundance: NA; d_gene: NA; v_gene: TRBV6-6; CDR3aa: CASSYWGRGNEQYF; CDR3nt: TGTGCCAGCAGTTACTGGGGCAGGGGAAACGAGCAGTACTTC
j_gene: TRBJ1-2; abundance: NA; d_gene: NA; v_gene: TRBV28; CDR3aa: CASRQQVTYGYTF; CDR3nt: TGTGCCAGCAGACAACAGGTGACCTATGGCTACACCTTC
j_gene: TRBJ1-1; abundance: NA; d_gene: NA; v_gene: TRBV2; CDR3aa: CASTPEITEAFF; CDR3nt: TGTGCCAGCACCCCCGAGATCACTGAAGCTTTCTTT
j_gene: TRBJ2-7; abundance: NA; d_gene: NA; v_gene: TRBV4-2; CDR3aa: CASSQSFRGAISYEQYF; CDR3nt: TGTGCCAGCAGCCAATCGTTCCGGGGGGCGATATCCTACGAGCAGTACTTC
j_gene: TRBJ2-6; abundance: NA; d_gene: NA; v_gene: TRBV5-1; CDR3aa: CASSLPFPGANVLTF; CDR3nt: TGCGCCAGCAGCTTGCCCTTCCCCGGGGCCAACGTCCTGACTTTC